The sequence of this TCR beta chain was determined in a study of cytomegalovirus exposure and HLA in healthy donors. Notes on this clone: Its cognate antigen is unknown. A read error is likely, as this CDR3 ends without the conserved phenylalanine or tryptophan.

Whole-study results and caveats: Reportedly, TCR beta sequences accurately predicted HLA-A and HLA-B alleles in most subjects. Most observed TCR sequences were rare, whereas some public TCRs were detected in many donors.

The PCR employed 60 Vbeta primers together with 13 Jbeta primers. Sequencing was performed with immunoSEQ multiplex PCR; in TCRdb, only in-frame clones are kept and a portion is missing. The sample has approximately 150,000 clones; approximately 84% are singletons. The material sequenced was PBMCs. This sequence originates from a woman aged 40 to 49 in good health and CMV-seropositive.

The CDR3, as DNA: TGTGCCAGCAGGGCCCACAGGGACTATGGCTACACCCTC. Protein product: CASRAHRDYGYTL. V and J are TRBV27 and TRBJ1-2, with D possibly matching TRBD1 (6 bases). Trimming took off 6 bases at V and 3 bases at J, with 11 bases between the two ends. Germline loops: CDR1 MNHEY, CDR2 SMNVEV (reference sequence). CDR3 length: 13 residues.